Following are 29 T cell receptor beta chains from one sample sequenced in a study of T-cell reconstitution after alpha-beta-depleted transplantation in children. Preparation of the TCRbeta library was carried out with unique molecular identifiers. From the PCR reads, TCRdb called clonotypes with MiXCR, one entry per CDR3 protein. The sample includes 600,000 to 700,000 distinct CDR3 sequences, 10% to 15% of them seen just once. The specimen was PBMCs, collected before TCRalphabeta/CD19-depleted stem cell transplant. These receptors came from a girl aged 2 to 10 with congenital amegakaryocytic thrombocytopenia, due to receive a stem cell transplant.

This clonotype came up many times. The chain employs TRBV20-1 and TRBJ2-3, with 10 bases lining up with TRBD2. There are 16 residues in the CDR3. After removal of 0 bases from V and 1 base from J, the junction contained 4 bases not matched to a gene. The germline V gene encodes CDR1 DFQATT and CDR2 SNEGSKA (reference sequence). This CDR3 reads CSAREIAGGRTDTQYF. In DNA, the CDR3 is TGCAGTGCTAGAGAGATAGCGGGAGGACGCACAGATACGCAGTATTTT.

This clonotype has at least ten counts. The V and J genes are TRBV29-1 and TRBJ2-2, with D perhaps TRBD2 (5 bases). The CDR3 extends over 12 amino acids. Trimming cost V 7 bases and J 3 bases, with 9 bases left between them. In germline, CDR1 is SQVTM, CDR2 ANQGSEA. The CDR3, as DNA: TGCAGCGGAGGGCGGGACACCGGGGAGCTGTTTTTT. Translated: CSGGRDTGELFF.

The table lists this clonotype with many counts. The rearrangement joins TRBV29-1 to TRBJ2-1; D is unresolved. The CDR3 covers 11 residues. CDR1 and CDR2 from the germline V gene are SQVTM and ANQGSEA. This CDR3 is CGVGVMGEQFF. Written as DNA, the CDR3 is TGCGGAGTAGGAGTTATGGGTGAGCAGTTCTTC.

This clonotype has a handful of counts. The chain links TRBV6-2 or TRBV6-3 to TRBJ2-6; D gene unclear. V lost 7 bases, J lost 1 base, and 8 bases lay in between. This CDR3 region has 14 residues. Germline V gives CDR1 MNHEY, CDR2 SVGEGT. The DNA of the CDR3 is TGTGCCAGCATTGGGGTTTCTGGGGCCAACGTCCTGACTTTC. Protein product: CASIGVSGANVLTF.

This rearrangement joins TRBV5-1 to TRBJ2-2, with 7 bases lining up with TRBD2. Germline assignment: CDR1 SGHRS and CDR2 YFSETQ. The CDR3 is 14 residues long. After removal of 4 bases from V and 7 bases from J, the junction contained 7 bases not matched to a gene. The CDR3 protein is CASSPDGGSGELFF. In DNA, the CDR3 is TGCGCCAGCAGCCCTGACGGCGGGAGCGGGGAGCTGTTTTTT. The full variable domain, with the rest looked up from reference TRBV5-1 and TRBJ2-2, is KAGVTQTPRYLIKTRGQQVTLSCSPISGHRSVSWYQQTPGQGLQFLFEYFSETQRNKGNFPGRFSGRQFSNSRSEMNVSTLELGDSALYLCASSPDGGSGELFFGEGSRLTVL.

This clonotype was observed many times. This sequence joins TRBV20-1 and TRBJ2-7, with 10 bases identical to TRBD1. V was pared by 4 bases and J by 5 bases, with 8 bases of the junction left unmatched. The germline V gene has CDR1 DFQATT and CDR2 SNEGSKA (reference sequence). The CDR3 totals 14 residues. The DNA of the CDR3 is TGCAGTGCTACCCCGGGACAGGGGTCCGACGAGCAGTACTTC. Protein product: CSATPGQGSDEQYF.

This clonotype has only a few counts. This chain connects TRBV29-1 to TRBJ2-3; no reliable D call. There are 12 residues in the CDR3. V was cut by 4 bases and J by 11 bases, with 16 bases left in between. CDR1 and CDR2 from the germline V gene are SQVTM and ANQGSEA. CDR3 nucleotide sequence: TGCAGCGTTGTTGTGGCTAATTTAGAGCAGTATTTT. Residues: CSVVVANLEQYF.

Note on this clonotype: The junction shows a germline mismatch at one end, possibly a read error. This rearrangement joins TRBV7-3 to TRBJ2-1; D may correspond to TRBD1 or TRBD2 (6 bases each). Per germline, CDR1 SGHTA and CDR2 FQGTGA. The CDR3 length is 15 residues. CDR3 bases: TGTGGCAGCAGCTTAACGGGGGCTAATTACAATGAGCAGTTCTTC. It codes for CGSSLTGANYNEQFF.

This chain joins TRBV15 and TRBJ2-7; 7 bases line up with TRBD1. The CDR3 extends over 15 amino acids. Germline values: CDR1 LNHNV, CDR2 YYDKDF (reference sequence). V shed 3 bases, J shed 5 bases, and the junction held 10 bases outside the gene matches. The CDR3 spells CATSRLDRVMNEQYF. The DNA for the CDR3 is TGTGCCACCAGCAGGCTCGACAGGGTTATGAACGAGCAGTACTTC.

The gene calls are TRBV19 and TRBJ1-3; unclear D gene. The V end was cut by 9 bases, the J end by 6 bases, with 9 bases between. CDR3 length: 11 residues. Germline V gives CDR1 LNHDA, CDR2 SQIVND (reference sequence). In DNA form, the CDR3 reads TGTGCCAGCCAGCCCTCAAACACCATATATTTT. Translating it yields CASQPSNTIYF. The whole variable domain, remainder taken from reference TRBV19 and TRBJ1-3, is DGGITQSPKYLFRKEGQNVTLSCEQNLNHDAMYWYRQDPGQGLRLIYYSQIVNDFQKGDIAEGYSVSREKKESFPLTVTSAQKNPTAFYLCASQPSNTIYFGEGSWLTVV.

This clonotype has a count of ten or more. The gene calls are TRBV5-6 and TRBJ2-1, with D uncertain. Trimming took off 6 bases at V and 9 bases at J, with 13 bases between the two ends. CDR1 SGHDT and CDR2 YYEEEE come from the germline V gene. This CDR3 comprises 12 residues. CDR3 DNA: TGTGCCAGCATGAAATCATTCACTGAGCAGTTCTTC. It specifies CASMKSFTEQFF. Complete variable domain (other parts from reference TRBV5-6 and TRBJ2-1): DAGVTQSPTHLIKTRGQQVTLRCSPKSGHDTVSWYQQALGQGPQFIFQYYEEEERQRGNFPDRFSGHQFPNYSSELNVNALLLGDSALYLCASMKSFTEQFFGPGTRLTVL.

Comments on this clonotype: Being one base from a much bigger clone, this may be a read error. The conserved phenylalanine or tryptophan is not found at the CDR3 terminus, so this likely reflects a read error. The CDR3: CSVQEVVGANVLTS. The CDR3 nucleotides are TGCAGCGTCCAAGAGGTCGTTGGGGCCAACGTCCTGACTTCC. The V call is TRBV29-1, the J call TRBJ2-6; no clear D gene. This CDR3 has 14 residues. The germline V gene encodes CDR1 SQVTM and CDR2 ANQGSEA. Trimming took 6 bases from V and 3 from J, leaving 12 bases between them.

DNA of the CDR3: TGCAGTGCTAGTTTCGGGGGGCGAAGCACCGGGGAGCTGTTTTTT. It encodes CSASFGGRSTGELFF. This sequence joins TRBV20-1 and TRBJ2-2; D is perhaps TRBD2 (7 bases). This CDR3 contains 15 residues. Germline-derived CDR1 and CDR2 are DFQATT and SNEGSKA (reference sequence). V was trimmed by 3 bases and J by 4 bases, leaving 15 bases between them.

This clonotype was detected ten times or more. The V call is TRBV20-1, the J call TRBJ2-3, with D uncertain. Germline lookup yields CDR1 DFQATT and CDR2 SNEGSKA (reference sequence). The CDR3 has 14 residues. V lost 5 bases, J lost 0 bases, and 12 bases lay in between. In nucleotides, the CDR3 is TGCAGTGCTCCCCGGGTGGGGAGCACAGATACGCAGTATTTT. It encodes CSAPRVGSTDTQYF.

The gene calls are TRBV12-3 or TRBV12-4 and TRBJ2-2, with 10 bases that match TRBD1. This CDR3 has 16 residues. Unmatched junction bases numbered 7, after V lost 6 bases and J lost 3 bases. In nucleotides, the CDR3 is TGTGCCAGCAGAGACCGGGACAGGGGCGACACCGGGGAGCTGTTTTTT. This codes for CASRDRDRGDTGELFF.

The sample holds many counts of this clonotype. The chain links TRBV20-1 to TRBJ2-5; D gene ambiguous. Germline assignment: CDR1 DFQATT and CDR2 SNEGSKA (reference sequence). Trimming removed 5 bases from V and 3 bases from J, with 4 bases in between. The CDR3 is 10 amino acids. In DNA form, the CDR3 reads TGCAGTGCTCTAGAAGAGACCCAGTACTTC. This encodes CSALEETQYF.

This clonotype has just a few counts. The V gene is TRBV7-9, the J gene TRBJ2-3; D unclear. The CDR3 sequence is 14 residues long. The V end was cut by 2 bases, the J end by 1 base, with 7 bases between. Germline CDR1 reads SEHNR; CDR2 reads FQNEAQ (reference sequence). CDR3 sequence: CASSLHQGTDTQYF. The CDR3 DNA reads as TGTGCCAGCAGCTTACATCAGGGCACAGATACGCAGTATTTT.

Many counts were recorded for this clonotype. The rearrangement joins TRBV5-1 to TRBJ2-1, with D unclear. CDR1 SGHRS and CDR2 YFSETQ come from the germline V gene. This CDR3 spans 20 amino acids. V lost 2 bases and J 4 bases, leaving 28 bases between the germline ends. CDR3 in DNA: TGCGCCAGCAGCTTCCCCCCTCGGAGAAGGAGTTTGGTATCGTACAATGAGCAGTTCTTC. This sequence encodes CASSFPPRRRSLVSYNEQFF.

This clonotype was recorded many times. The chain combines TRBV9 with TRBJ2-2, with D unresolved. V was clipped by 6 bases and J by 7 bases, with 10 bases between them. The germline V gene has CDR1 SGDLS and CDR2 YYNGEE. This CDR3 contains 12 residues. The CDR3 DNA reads TGTGCCAGCACCGGAGCGAGCGGGGAGCTGTTTTTT. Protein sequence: CASTGASGELFF.

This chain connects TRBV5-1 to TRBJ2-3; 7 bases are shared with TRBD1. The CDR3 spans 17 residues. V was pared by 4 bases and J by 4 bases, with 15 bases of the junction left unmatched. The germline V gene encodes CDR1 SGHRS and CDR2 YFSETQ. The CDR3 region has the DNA TGCGCCAGCAGCCCACCGACAGGGCTTGAGGTTCCAGATACGCAGTATTTT. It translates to CASSPPTGLEVPDTQYF.

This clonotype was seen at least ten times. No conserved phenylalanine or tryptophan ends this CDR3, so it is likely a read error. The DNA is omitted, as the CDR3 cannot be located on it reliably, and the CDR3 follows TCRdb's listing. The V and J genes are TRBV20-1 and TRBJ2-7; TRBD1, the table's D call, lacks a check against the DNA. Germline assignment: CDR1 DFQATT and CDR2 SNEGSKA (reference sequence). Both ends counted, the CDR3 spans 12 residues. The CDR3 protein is CSAWGLGTEQCL.

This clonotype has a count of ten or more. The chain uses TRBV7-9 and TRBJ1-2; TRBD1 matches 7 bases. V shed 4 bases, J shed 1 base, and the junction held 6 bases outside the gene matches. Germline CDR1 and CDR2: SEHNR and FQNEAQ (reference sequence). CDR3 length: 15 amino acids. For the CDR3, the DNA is TGTGCCAGCAGCTCCCGGACAGGCGATAACTATGGCTACACCTTC. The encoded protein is CASSSRTGDNYGYTF.

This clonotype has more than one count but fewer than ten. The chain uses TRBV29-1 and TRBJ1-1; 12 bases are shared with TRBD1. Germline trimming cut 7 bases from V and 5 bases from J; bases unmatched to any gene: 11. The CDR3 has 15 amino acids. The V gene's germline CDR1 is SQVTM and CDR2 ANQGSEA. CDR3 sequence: CSAPGQGASVTEAFF. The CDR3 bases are TGCAGCGCCCCGGGACAGGGGGCTTCGGTAACTGAAGCTTTCTTT.

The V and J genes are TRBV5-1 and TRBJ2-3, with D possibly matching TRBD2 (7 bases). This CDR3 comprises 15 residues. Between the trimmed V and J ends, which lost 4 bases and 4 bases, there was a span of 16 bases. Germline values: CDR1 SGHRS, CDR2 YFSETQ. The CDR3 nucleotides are TGCGCCAGCAGCCGGGGGGCCCCGGCGGCAGATACGCAGTATTTT. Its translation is CASSRGAPAADTQYF.

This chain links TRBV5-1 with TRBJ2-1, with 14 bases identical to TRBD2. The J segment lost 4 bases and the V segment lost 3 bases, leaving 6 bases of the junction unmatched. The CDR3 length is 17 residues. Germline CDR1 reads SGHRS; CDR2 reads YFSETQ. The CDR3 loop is CASSSGTSGSRYNEQFF. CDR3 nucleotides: TGCGCCAGCAGCTCCGGGACTAGCGGGAGCCGGTACAATGAGCAGTTCTTC.

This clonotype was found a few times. The CDR3 protein is CASSYGGGSAREKLFF. The CDR3 coding sequence is TGCGCCAGCAGCTACGGGGGAGGCTCGGCGAGGGAAAAACTGTTTTTT. This chain links TRBV4-1 with TRBJ1-4, with D perhaps TRBD1 (5 bases). V was pared by 5 bases and J by 8 bases, with 21 bases between. Germline loops: CDR1 MGHRA, CDR2 YSYEKL. This CDR3 is 16 amino acids long.

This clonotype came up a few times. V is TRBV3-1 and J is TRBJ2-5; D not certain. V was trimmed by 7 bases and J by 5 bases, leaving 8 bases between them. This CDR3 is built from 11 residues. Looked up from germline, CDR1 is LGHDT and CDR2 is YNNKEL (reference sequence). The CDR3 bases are TGTGCCAGCACCCTCAGGGAGACCCAGTACTTC. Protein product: CASTLRETQYF.

The CDR3 DNA reads TGTGCCAGCTCACCGGTGCAGGAAGGGACATACGAGCAGTACTTC. This encodes CASSPVQEGTYEQYF. This chain joins TRBV18 and TRBJ2-7; weak D call: TRBD1 (6 bases). Germline V CDR1 and CDR2: KGHSH, LQKENI. V was clipped by 3 bases and J by 4 bases, with 16 bases between them. This CDR3 is built from 15 residues. The full variable domain, its missing parts supplied by reference TRBV18 and TRBJ2-7, is NAGVMQNPRHLVRRRGQEARLRCSPMKGHSHVYWYRQLPEEGLKFMVYLQKENIIDESGMPKERFSAEFPKEGPSILRIQQVVRGDSAAYFCASSPVQEGTYEQYFGPGTRLTVT.

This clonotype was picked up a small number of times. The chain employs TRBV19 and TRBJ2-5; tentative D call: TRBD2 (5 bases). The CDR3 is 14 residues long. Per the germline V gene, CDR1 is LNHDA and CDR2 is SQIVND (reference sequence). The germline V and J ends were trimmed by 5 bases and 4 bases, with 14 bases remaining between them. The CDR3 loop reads CASSGGLRVETQYF. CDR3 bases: TGTGCCAGTAGTGGCGGACTCCGGGTAGAGACCCAGTACTTC. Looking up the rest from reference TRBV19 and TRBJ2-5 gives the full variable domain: DGGITQSPKYLFRKEGQNVTLSCEQNLNHDAMYWYRQDPGQGLRLIYYSQIVNDFQKGDIAEGYSVSREKKESFPLTVTSAQKNPTAFYLCASSGGLRVETQYFGPGTRLLVL.